This TCR beta chain comes out of a study of shared clonotypes between healthy human individuals. About the research overall: Per donor, three plates held CD4 naive cells, three held CD4 memory, two held CD8 naive and one held CD8 memory.

Terminally differentiated effector memory CD45RA+ cells were left out of the naive CD8 fraction, which was CD45RO-negative and positively selected for CCR7. Comments on this clone: Antigen: not known.

Original processing methods: Junction-only immunoSEQ sequences carried no quality scores, so filtering differed. TCRdb's table, derived via immunoSEQ multiplex PCR, lists solely in-frame clones and lacks some. D and trimming come from the DNA, and the V and J calls and clone size come from that table. The data contain 2 million or so clones, about 95% of them singletons. Study outcomes and limitations: Naive subsets typically showed greater estimated richness than memory subsets.

The CDR3 runs 13 residues. Germline-derived CDR1 and CDR2 are SGHRS and YFSETQ. The V end lost 0 bases, the J end lost 7 bases, and 11 bases lay between the germline ends. Sequenced sample: naive CD8+ T cells sorted from blood. This sequence was found in a young man in good health. The chain is built from TRBV5-1 and TRBJ2-7; tentatively, D is TRBD1 (5 bases). Here the CDR3 reads CASSLASGREQYF. DNA of the CDR3: TGCGCCAGCAGCTTGGCCTCAGGGCGAGAGCAGTACTTC.